This T cell receptor beta chain was found in a study of regulatory T cells in long-lasting Graves disease. At the level of the study: Persistent Graves' disease required over 5 years of antithyroid drugs and positive TSH receptor antibodies.

This CDR3 is built from 19 residues. The trim removed 1 base at V and 6 bases at J, leaving 19 bases unmatched. Germline V CDR1 and CDR2: SGHAT, FQNNGV. iRepertoire HTBI primers and Arm-PCR of CDR3 regions built TCR beta libraries. Source study methods: Taken together, the samples had 62 TRBV and more than 12 TRBJ segments identified. A single record per CDR3 protein comes from TCRdb applying MiXCR to the multiplex PCR reads. It is TCRdb's table, rather than the study itself, that gives the V and J calls and clone size. The profile covers 350,000 to 450,000 distinct CDR3 sequences, with approximately 25% appearing a single time and around 30% taken by the ten largest. Time point reported: persistent/refractory GD, antithyroid drugs over 5 years with positive TRAb. The TCR library was made from RNA extracted from PBMCs.

This sequence originates from a woman aged 40 to 50 with Graves disease. V and J are TRBV11-2 and TRBJ2-7, with TRBD1 matching over 9 bases. The specimen was peripheral blood mononuclear cells (PBMCs), collected when the disease was refractory, from a patient treated with antithyroid drugs. As DNA, the CDR3 is TGTGCCAGCAGCTTAGGGGTTAGGAGGGTACCGGGACAGGGTGGCGAGCAGTACTTC. Its protein product is CASSLGVRRVPGQGGEQYF.